The rows below give T cell receptor beta chains drawn from one sample of a study of cytomegalovirus exposure and HLA in healthy donors. TCRdb's table, derived via immunoSEQ multiplex PCR, lists solely in-frame clones and lacks some. The table lists about 150,000 clones, almost 80% of them singletons. Source material: PBMCs. Receptor source: a woman aged 35 to 49 in good health and CMV-seropositive. Each CDR3 is given with its conserved first and last residue. A D gene is named only where the DNA matches it firmly. Size is stated for part of the rows, as once, few or many counts, or as a class when the clone is expanded.

TRBV6-5	TRBJ1-1	-	-	CASSYSIGMGNTEAFF	TGTGCCAGCAGTTACTCTATCGGGATGGGGAACACTGAAGCTTTCTTT
TRBV18	TRBJ1-4	-	TRBD1	CASSPPNGDSNEKLFF	TGTGCCAGCTCACCACCGAATGGGGACAGTAATGAAAAACTGTTTTTT
TRBV10-3	TRBJ2-3	-	-	CAISAPLATDTQYF	TGTGCCATCAGTGCCCCCTTGGCAACGGATACGCAGTATTTT
TRBV12-2	TRBJ1-1	-	-	CASRSRTGTGRTEAFF	TGTGCAAGTCGCTCAAGAACCGGGACAGGGAGGACTGAAGCTTTCTTT
TRBV28	TRBJ2-4	-	TRBD2	CASSFSSGGIVTKNIQYF	TGTGCCAGCAGTTTCTCGAGCGGGGGGATCGTTACCAAAAACATTCAGTACTTC
TRBV5-1	TRBJ2-1	-	TRBD1	CASSLWGQGLSNNEQFF	TGCGCCAGCAGCTTGTGGGGACAGGGTTTGTCTAACAATGAGCAGTTCTTC
TRBV6-5	TRBJ2-3	-	TRBD1	CASSYGGQGVTDTQYF	TGTGCCAGCAGTTACGGGGGACAGGGGGTAACAGATACGCAGTATTTT
TRBV7-3	TRBJ2-2	-	-	CASSQQRTGGLFF	TGTGCCAGCAGCCAACAAAGAACCGGGGGGCTGTTTTTT
TRBV19	TRBJ2-3	-	TRBD2	CASSIGTSGVLDTQYF	TGTGCCAGTAGTATCGGGACTAGCGGGGTACTGGATACGCAGTATTTT
TRBV5-5	TRBJ1-5	once	-	CASSLGGDGNQPQHF	TGTGCCAGCAGCTTGGGGGGGGACGGCAATCAGCCCCAGCATTTT